These T cell receptor beta chains were read from a single sample in a study of post-analysis software for immune sequencing data. TCRdb independently ran MiXCR on the PCR reads; one entry per CDR3 protein. The data contain 650,000 to 850,000 distinct CDR3 sequences, under 70% of them singletons. Material for sequencing was blood. All receptors come from a girl aged 10 to 17 with multiple sclerosis. Each CDR3 is given with its conserved first and last residue. D genes are given only for firm matches. Clone size is not always given. Where it is, it says once, few, many or a class for expanded clones.

J gene: TRBJ2-5; clone size: few; D gene: -; V gene: TRBV6-5; CDR3 DNA: TGTGCCAGCAGGCAACTAGAGACCCAGTACTTC; CDR3 protein: CASRQLETQYF
J gene: TRBJ2-7; clone size: -; D gene: -; V gene: TRBV14; CDR3 DNA: TGTGCCAGCAGCCAAGGTGACAACCCCTACGAGCAGTACTTC; CDR3 protein: CASSQGDNPYEQYF
J gene: TRBJ1-2; clone size: -; D gene: -; V gene: TRBV5-1; CDR3 DNA: TGTGCCAGTAGTCTTACAGTGAACTATGGCTACACCTTC; CDR3 protein: CASSLTVNYGYTF
J gene: TRBJ2-4; clone size: few; D gene: -; V gene: TRBV20-1; CDR3 DNA: TGCAGTGCTAGTCTAGAGCGTGGGGTTGTAGACATTCAGTACTTC; CDR3 protein: CSASLERGVVDIQYF
J gene: TRBJ1-2; clone size: -; D gene: -; V gene: TRBV25-1; CDR3 DNA: TGTGCCAGCAGTGAATTGCAAGACGTGCTGGACGGGGATGGCTACACCTTC; CDR3 protein: CASSELQDVLDGDGYTF
J gene: TRBJ2-7; clone size: -; D gene: TRBD1; V gene: TRBV5-1; CDR3 DNA: TGCGCCAGTGGGGGACAGCCGACCTACGAGCAGTACTTC; CDR3 protein: CASGGQPTYEQYF
J gene: TRBJ2-3; clone size: few; D gene: -; V gene: TRBV14; CDR3 DNA: TGTGCCAGCAGCCACCTCGGGACCATCCGGTATACGCAGTATTTT; CDR3 protein: CASSHLGTIRYTQYF
J gene: TRBJ2-3; clone size: -; D gene: -; V gene: TRBV9; CDR3 DNA: TGTGCCAGCAGCGACCTGCGAGGAGTTACGCAGTATTTT; CDR3 protein: CASSDLRGVTQYF
J gene: TRBJ2-7; clone size: few; D gene: -; V gene: TRBV7-2; CDR3 DNA: TGTGCCAGCAGCTTAGGTTCGGGGGCGAACTACGAGCAGTACTTC; CDR3 protein: CASSLGSGANYEQYF
J gene: TRBJ2-1; clone size: -; D gene: -; V gene: TRBV5-1; CDR3 DNA: TGCGCCAGCAGCTTCCCGGGGGGCAGAGAGCAGTTCTTC; CDR3 protein: CASSFPGGREQFF
J gene: TRBJ2-5; clone size: few; D gene: -; V gene: TRBV5-1; CDR3 DNA: TGCGCCAGCAGCATAGGACAGCCCGGGGAGACCCAGTACTTC; CDR3 protein: CASSIGQPGETQYF
J gene: TRBJ2-7; clone size: -; D gene: -; V gene: TRBV30; CDR3 DNA: TGTGCCTGGAGTCTACCCTCTTTTGAGATCAGCGAGCAGTACTTC; CDR3 protein: CAWSLPSFEISEQYF
J gene: TRBJ2-5; clone size: few; D gene: TRBD1; V gene: TRBV20-1; CDR3 DNA: TGCAGTGTTGACAGGGTTGGAGAGACCCAGTACTTC; CDR3 protein: CSVDRVGETQYF
J gene: TRBJ2-2; clone size: -; D gene: -; V gene: TRBV18; CDR3 DNA: TGTGCCAGCTCACCACTTCCGGGTCAGGTCCCGACGAACACCGGGGAGCTGTTTTTT; CDR3 protein: CASSPLPGQVPTNTGELFF
J gene: TRBJ2-3; clone size: -; D gene: TRBD2; V gene: TRBV7-8; CDR3 DNA: TGTGTCGGGAAGAACCTAGCGGGTACGCAGTATTTT; CDR3 protein: CVGKNLAGTQYF
J gene: TRBJ2-7; clone size: -; D gene: -; V gene: TRBV7-2; CDR3 DNA: TGTGCCAGCAGCATGGGGCAGGGGAGCATCACCTACGAGCAGTACTTC; CDR3 protein: CASSMGQGSITYEQYF
J gene: TRBJ2-7; clone size: -; D gene: -; V gene: TRBV20-1; CDR3 DNA: TGCAGTGCTAGAGGCCTCAAGGACCTTACTGCACCTTACGAGCAGTACTTC; CDR3 protein: CSARGLKDLTAPYEQYF
J gene: TRBJ1-5; clone size: once; D gene: -; V gene: TRBV27; CDR3 DNA: TGTGCCAGCAGTTCACGGGACACCCGGGGCAATCAGCCCCAGCATTTT; CDR3 protein: CASSSRDTRGNQPQHF
J gene: TRBJ2-7; clone size: -; D gene: -; V gene: TRBV29-1; CDR3 DNA: TGCAGCGTTCAGGCCAGACTTACCTACGAGCAGTACTTC; CDR3 protein: CSVQARLTYEQYF
J gene: TRBJ2-1; clone size: once; D gene: TRBD2; V gene: TRBV10-3; CDR3 DNA: TGTGCCATCAGTGTGGATAGCGGGACATCCTACAATGAGCAGTTCTTC; CDR3 protein: CAISVDSGTSYNEQFF
J gene: TRBJ2-6; clone size: -; D gene: TRBD1; V gene: TRBV25-1; CDR3 DNA: TGTGCCAGCAGTGTAGGGACAGGCTCTGGGGCCAACGTCCTGACTTTC; CDR3 protein: CASSVGTGSGANVLTF
J gene: TRBJ1-5; clone size: -; D gene: -; V gene: TRBV7-9; CDR3 DNA: TGTGCCAGCAGCTTAGGGGTTAGACAGCCCCAGCATTTT; CDR3 protein: CASSLGVRQPQHF
J gene: TRBJ1-2; clone size: few; D gene: -; V gene: TRBV15; CDR3 DNA: TGTGCCACCAGCAGAGATCGAGAGCAGATGGACGCTTATGGCTACACCTTC; CDR3 protein: CATSRDREQMDAYGYTF
J gene: TRBJ2-1; clone size: -; D gene: -; V gene: TRBV3-1; CDR3 DNA: TGTGCCAGCAGACTCCGGTGGAGGGGGCAGGAATCCAATGAGCAGTTCTTC; CDR3 protein: CASRLRWRGQESNEQFF
J gene: TRBJ1-1; clone size: -; D gene: -; V gene: TRBV25-1; CDR3 DNA: TGTGCCAGCAGTGATCGGTCCAGAGGGACCACTGAAGCTTTCTTT; CDR3 protein: CASSDRSRGTTEAFF
J gene: TRBJ2-7; clone size: -; D gene: -; V gene: TRBV29-1; CDR3 DNA: TGCAGCGTTCATGGAGCCTCCTACAAGCAGTACTTC; CDR3 protein: CSVHGASYKQYF
J gene: TRBJ2-6; clone size: many; D gene: -; V gene: TRBV3-1; CDR3 DNA: TGTGCCAGCAGCCAGGGCTCTGGGGCCAACGTCCTGACTTTC; CDR3 protein: CASSQGSGANVLTF
J gene: TRBJ2-3; clone size: -; D gene: TRBD2; V gene: TRBV4-2; CDR3 DNA: TGTGCCAGCAGCCAAGCACCTCTAACTAGCGGTAGCACAGATACGCAGTATTTT; CDR3 protein: CASSQAPLTSGSTDTQYF
J gene: TRBJ1-2; clone size: -; D gene: -; V gene: TRBV4-2; CDR3 DNA: TGTACCAGCAGCCAAGAGGAGGGTCCTTATGGCTACACCTTC; CDR3 protein: CTSSQEEGPYGYTF
J gene: TRBJ2-5; clone size: -; D gene: TRBD2; V gene: TRBV12-3/TRBV12-4; CDR3 DNA: TGTGCCAGCAGTTTATCCGGGACTAGCGGGAGAAAAGAGACCCAGTACTTC; CDR3 protein: CASSLSGTSGRKETQYF
J gene: TRBJ2-1; clone size: -; D gene: TRBD1; V gene: TRBV7-3; CDR3 DNA: TGTGCCAGCAGCTCGGGACAGGGATTTGGCAATGAGCAGTTCTTC; CDR3 protein: CASSSGQGFGNEQFF
J gene: TRBJ2-7; clone size: -; D gene: -; V gene: TRBV16; CDR3 DNA: TGTGCCAGCAGCAGGGTCGACGGGTGGAACGAGCAGTACTTC; CDR3 protein: CASSRVDGWNEQYF
J gene: TRBJ2-3; clone size: -; D gene: -; V gene: TRBV9; CDR3 DNA: TGTGCCAGCGACATGGGCAGAAGCACAGATACGCAGTATTTT; CDR3 protein: CASDMGRSTDTQYF
J gene: TRBJ2-6; clone size: -; D gene: TRBD1; V gene: TRBV12-3/TRBV12-4; CDR3 DNA: TGTGCCAGCAAAAAGGACAGGGGGCTAAGTGGGGCCAACGTCCTGACTTTC; CDR3 protein: CASKKDRGLSGANVLTF
J gene: TRBJ2-3; clone size: few; D gene: -; V gene: TRBV29-1; CDR3 DNA: TGCAGCGTTGGTGGGGTCAGCACAGATACGCAGTATTTT; CDR3 protein: CSVGGVSTDTQYF
J gene: TRBJ1-4; clone size: -; D gene: -; V gene: TRBV7-3; CDR3 DNA: TGTGCCAGCAGCTCTGGTGATCGTGAAAAACTGTTTTTT; CDR3 protein: CASSSGDREKLFF
J gene: TRBJ2-1; clone size: -; D gene: -; V gene: TRBV7-2; CDR3 DNA: TGTGCCAGCAGCAGCCCAGGGTGGGATGAGCAGTTCTTC; CDR3 protein: CASSSPGWDEQFF
J gene: TRBJ1-2; clone size: few; D gene: TRBD1; V gene: TRBV5-1; CDR3 DNA: TGCGCCAGCAGCTTGACGACAGGGGCGTTATCCACTGGCTACACCTTC; CDR3 protein: CASSLTTGALSTGYTF
J gene: TRBJ2-2; clone size: -; D gene: -; V gene: TRBV27; CDR3 DNA: TGTGCCAGCAGTCTCCGACAGACCGGGGAGCTGTTTTTT; CDR3 protein: CASSLRQTGELFF
J gene: TRBJ2-3; clone size: few; D gene: -; V gene: TRBV5-5; CDR3 DNA: TGTGCCAGCAGTGCGAGAAGGCCCACCCTCACAGATACGCAGTATTTT; CDR3 protein: CASSARRPTLTDTQYF